This record covers a single TCR beta chain. Reprocessing the 5' RACE reads, TCRdb reports a single entry for every CDR3 protein and omits DNA. The sample totals 500,000 to 700,000 distinct CDR3 sequences. This entry is derived from a study of T cells expressing NK-cell markers. CDR1 and CDR2 from the germline V gene are SGHTA and FQGNSA. The CDR3 contains 15 residues. The chain recombines TRBV7-2 with TRBJ1-4; TCRdb reports TRBD1, a call that lacks DNA to check it against. Specimen: blood T cells: a sorted CD56 or NKG2C T cell subset, CD4+ or CD8+ T cells, or bulk PBMC T cells (not recorded which). This receptor was obtained from a man between 18 and 29 years old in good health. The CDR3 loop is CASSLGTGFNEKLFF.